This paragraph reports one T cell receptor (beta chain). Its antigen is as yet unknown. TCRdb re-derived calls from the reads in MiXCR, one entry per CDR3 protein. This sample carries roughly 150,000 distinct CDR3 sequences, roughly 20% of them seen once, and the ten largest clones take under 30%. The data are from a study of T cell repertoires in cytomegalovirus infection. About the study: Well-studied HLA-B-restricted CMV epitopes were used in the study alongside recently identified HLA-C-restricted ones. Study-level findings and limits: HLA-C-restricted CMV-specific TCR beta clonotypes were dominant in the ex vivo response.

Losses at the gene ends were 5 bases for V and 4 bases for J; bases not matched to a gene: 9. The CDR3 extends over 15 amino acids. Per germline, CDR1 SGHTA and CDR2 FQGNSA. The V and J genes are TRBV7-2 and TRBJ2-5; 8 bases fit TRBD1. This clonotype was sampled from a human donor in good health (CMV status not recorded). Some clones in this sample may be carry-over from other donors' samples. The specimen was CD8+ T cells from cultured PBMCs, collected from culture after CMV antigen stimulation. The CDR3 sequence is CASSPPTGVIETQYF. The CDR3, as DNA: TGTGCCAGCAGCCCTCCGACAGGGGTAATAGAGACCCAGTACTTC.